Presented here are 18 T cell receptor beta chains from one specimen sequenced in a study of blood T cells in healthy people across ages. Combining a sample-barcoded 5' primer with a J-beta primer mix, a second PCR ran for 7 to 11 cycles. Each CDR3 protein is one row after TCRdb ran MiXCR on the 5' RACE reads. This table has fewer than 950,000 distinct CDR3 sequences, around half appearing once. The source material was blood. The source is a man older than 75 in good health.

This clonotype came up a few times. The genes are TRBV12-3 or TRBV12-4 and TRBJ2-3; D might be TRBD2 (7 bases). Trimming pared 6 bases from V and 2 bases from J, leaving 18 bases between. The CDR3 is 16 residues long. The CDR3 sequence is CASSPRGGGITDTQYF. In DNA form, the CDR3 reads TGTGCCAGCAGCCCTAGGGGGGGGGGCATCACAGATACGCAGTATTTT.

The chain joins TRBV12-1 to TRBJ2-7; the listed D gene, TRBD2, was not tested against the DNA. TRBV12-1 constitutes a pseudogene. This CDR3 contains 16 residues. In DNA form, the CDR3 reads TGTGCCAGCAGACCCCTCCTAGCGGGAGGCTCCTACGAGCAGTACTTC. Protein sequence: CASRPLLAGGSYEQYF.

This rearrangement joins TRBV7-8 to TRBJ2-3, with D possibly matching TRBD2 (5 bases). The CDR3 sequence is 13 residues long. The germline gives CDR1 SGHVS, CDR2 FQNEAQ. Trimming left V 5 bases short and J 14 bases short, with 20 bases between. CDR3 nucleotides: TGTGCCAGCAGCCCCCGGGATCGCAGATACGCGTATTTT. Amino acid sequence: CASSPRDRRYAYF.

This clonotype was observed once. The J gene is TRBJ2-1, the V gene TRBV5-1, with D possibly being TRBD1 (5 bases). CDR1 SGHRS and CDR2 YFSETQ come from the germline V gene. The CDR3 loop spans 15 amino acids. Trimming shortened V by 3 bases and J by 5 bases, and 15 bases separated the two germline ends. CDR3 in amino acids: CASSSQGQYNNEQFF. CDR3 DNA sequence: TGCGCCAGCAGCTCTCAGGGCCAATATAACAATGAGCAGTTCTTC.

This clonotype turned up a few times. The chain couples TRBV27 to TRBJ2-1; 9 bases align to TRBD2. Germline assignment: CDR1 MNHEY and CDR2 SMNVEV (reference sequence). Trimming took 2 bases from V and 12 from J; bases not matched to a gene: 8. The CDR3 runs to 14 residues. The CDR3 nucleotides are TGTGCCAGCAGTTTAAAAGGGCTAGCGGGAAGGCAGTTCTTC. Its translation is CASSLKGLAGRQFF.

A note on this clonotype: With a much larger clone just one base away, this may be a read error. The rearrangement links TRBV20-1 to TRBJ2-7, with 13 bases fitting TRBD2. The germline gives CDR1 DFQATT, CDR2 SNEGSKA (reference sequence). V lost 0 bases, J lost 7 bases, and 9 bases stayed unmatched. The CDR3 runs 16 residues. CDR3 in DNA: TGCAGTGCTAGAGAGGCCAGGACTAGCGGGAGTAGTGAGCAGTACTTC. Amino acid sequence: CSAREARTSGSSEQYF.

This sequence joins TRBV6-1 and TRBJ1-2, with 7 bases identical to TRBD1. The CDR3 sequence is 16 residues long. Germline trimming cut 2 bases from V and 2 bases from J; bases unmatched to any gene: 8. CDR1 MNHNS and CDR2 SASEGT come from the germline V gene. The DNA for the CDR3 is TGTGCCAGCAGTGAACGGAGTCAGGGGGGAAACTATGGCTACACCTTC. This codes for CASSERSQGGNYGYTF.

V usage is TRBV29-1 and J usage is TRBJ2-2, with TRBD2 identical over 7 bases. Germline V gene lookup returns CDR1 SQVTM and CDR2 ANQGSEA. The CDR3 runs 14 residues. V was pared by 7 bases and J by 0 bases, with 5 bases of the junction left unmatched. The CDR3 DNA reads as TGCAGCGCCGGGGGGACTTCGAACACCGGGGAGCTGTTTTTT. Its protein product is CSAGGTSNTGELFF.

This clonotype has a single count. The V gene is TRBV5-1, the J gene TRBJ2-1; no firm D call. In germline, CDR1 is SGHRS, CDR2 YFSETQ. This CDR3 contains 15 residues. Deletions cut 2 bases from V and 8 bases from J, with 17 bases between. The CDR3 region is CASSFWARRFDEQFF. The DNA for the CDR3 is TGCGCCAGCAGCTTCTGGGCTAGGAGATTCGATGAGCAGTTCTTC.

The rearrangement links TRBV20-1 to TRBJ1-6; D call uncertain. Germline V gene data show CDR1 as DFQATT and CDR2 as SNEGSKA (reference sequence). This CDR3 comprises 16 residues. The ends were cut back, 0 bases at V and 0 bases at J, with 9 bases in the middle. The CDR3 region has the DNA TGCAGTGCTAGAGATGGATCCAGCTCCTATAATTCACCCCTCCACTTT. Encoded protein: CSARDGSSSYNSPLHF.

The CDR3 is CASSLGAGYYGYTF. CDR3 DNA sequence: TGCGCCAGCAGCTTGGGCGCAGGATACTATGGCTACACCTTC. The rearrangement uses TRBV5-1 and TRBJ1-2; D not resolved. Per germline, CDR1 SGHRS and CDR2 YFSETQ. The CDR3 consists of 14 residues. V lost 0 bases and J 3 bases, leaving 9 bases between the germline ends.

This clonotype turned up a few times. A junction end diverges from the germline sequence, so it may reflect a read error. V usage is TRBV11-1 and J usage is TRBJ2-1; 8 nucleotides line up with TRBD2. Per germline, CDR1 SGHAT and CDR2 FQDESV (reference sequence). The CDR3 is 14 residues long. As DNA, the CDR3 is TGTGCCAGCAGCTTTAGCGGGGCCCTCAATGAGCAGTTCTTT. Its translation: CASSFSGALNEQFF.

This clonotype was recorded a few times. The genes are TRBV12-3 or TRBV12-4 and TRBJ2-7; no clear D gene. The V and J ends lost 6 bases and 3 bases respectively, with 12 bases between them. The CDR3 covers 13 residues. CDR3 DNA: TGTGCCAGCAGGATTGGGAACCTCTACGAGCAGTACTTC. Protein sequence: CASRIGNLYEQYF.

This sequence joins TRBV12-3 or TRBV12-4 and TRBJ2-1, with 8 bases aligning to TRBD2. This CDR3 spans 16 amino acids. Unmatched junction bases numbered 4, after V lost 3 bases and J lost 0 bases. The chain's CDR3 is CASSFVAGSSYNEQFF. CDR3 in DNA: TGTGCCAGCAGTTTTGTAGCGGGAAGCTCCTACAATGAGCAGTTCTTC.

This clonotype was counted only a few times. The genes are TRBV10-3 and TRBJ2-7; 9 bases line up with TRBD1. CDR1 and CDR2 (germline): ENHRY, SYGVKD. J was trimmed by 2 bases and V by 10 bases; bases with no gene match: 9. The CDR3 spans 14 residues. The DNA for the CDR3 is TGTGCCACCGTTACGGGACAGGGAACCTACGAGCAGTACTTC. Its translation: CATVTGQGTYEQYF.

J is TRBJ2-1 and V is TRBV10-3; 9 positions match TRBD2. Germline values: CDR1 ENHRY, CDR2 SYGVKD. The CDR3 sequence is 16 residues long. After removal of 8 bases from V and 7 bases from J, the junction contained 15 bases not matched to a gene. The CDR3 sequence: CAIASSGGRAKNEQFF. The CDR3 region has the DNA TGTGCCATCGCTTCCTCTGGCGGGAGGGCGAAAAATGAGCAGTTCTTC.

This chain links TRBV6-1 with TRBJ2-5, with D uncertain. V was pared by 0 bases and J by 5 bases, with 16 bases between. The length of the CDR3 is 16 residues. Germline V gene lookup returns CDR1 MNHNS and CDR2 SASEGT. The CDR3, as DNA: TGTGCCAGCAGTGAAGCTTCGCCGGCCGTCCGGGAGACCCAGTACTTC. Protein product: CASSEASPAVRETQYF.

This clonotype was picked up a small number of times. V usage is TRBV20-1 and J usage is TRBJ2-1, with TRBD2 identical over 8 bases. This CDR3 region has 14 residues. With 6 bases clipped from V and 9 bases from J, the junction kept 13 bases outside the gene matches. CDR1 and CDR2 from the germline V gene are DFQATT and SNEGSKA (reference sequence). The CDR3 DNA follows: TGCAGTGCATCGGGACTAGTGGGAGGGGGTGAGCAGTTCTTC. It specifies CSASGLVGGGEQFF.